These 30 T cell receptor beta chains were sequenced from one sample in a study of blood T cell repertoires in COVID-19 (dated by TCRdb to about 2020). To prepare the library, the immunoSEQ multiplex PCR assay was applied. TCRdb stores this immuneACCESS table with in-frame sequences only. Part of the clones is absent; in the studies checked, under half of the shortfall reflects unresolved V genes, and no reason is known for the rest. The sample table contains about 58,000 clones; only one count was recorded for roughly nine tenths of them. The top ten clonotypes cover 7.5% to 9.5% of the sample. Sequenced input: peripheral blood. Every receptor here comes from a woman in her sixties or seventies with active COVID-19.

This clone was found a few times. The chain recombines TRBV5-5 with TRBJ1-5; D is unclear. CDR1 and CDR2 (germline): SGHKS, YYEKEE (reference sequence). There are 14 residues in the CDR3. The V and J ends lost 4 bases and 5 bases respectively, with 13 bases between them. CDR3 bases: TGTGCCAGCAGCCCCGGTTCCGCGGATCAGCCCCAGCATTTT. This encodes CASSPGSADQPQHF.

This clone was detected only once. This chain uses TRBV12-3 or TRBV12-4 with TRBJ2-7; 7 bases agree with TRBD1. The CDR3 spans 12 residues. With V trimmed by 6 bases and J by 4 bases, 3 bases remained unmatched. The CDR3 coding sequence is TGTGCCAGCAGCACAGGGGTTTACGAGCAGTACTTC. Translating it yields CASSTGVYEQYF.

This clone was seen once. This chain links TRBV18 with TRBJ2-4; D is perhaps TRBD2 (6 bases). Germline V gene sequence: CDR1 KGHSH, CDR2 LQKENI. The length of the CDR3 is 14 residues. The V end was cut by 1 base, the J end by 9 bases, with 13 bases between. DNA of the CDR3: TGTGCCAGCTCACCACGGCGGGATTTCGGCATTCAGTACTTC. This encodes CASSPRRDFGIQYF.

This chain joins TRBV14 and TRBJ2-1, with 8 bases lining up with TRBD2. Germline lookup yields CDR1 SGHDN and CDR2 FVKESK. V was pared by 2 bases and J by 4 bases, with 7 bases of the junction left unmatched. The CDR3 is 16 residues long. CDR3 bases: TGTGCCAGCAGCCAACTTTCGGGAGGGCCTTACAATGAGCAGTTCTTC. Its protein product is CASSQLSGGPYNEQFF.

The rearrangement links TRBV28 to TRBJ1-2, with D maybe TRBD1 (6 bases). Germline CDR1 and CDR2: MDHEN and SYDVKM. The V gene lost 11 bases and the J gene lost 5 bases, with 12 bases spanning the gap. The CDR3 covers 11 residues. The CDR3 nucleotides are TGTGCCGGGGGGGCTAGGTATGGCTACACCTTC. Its protein is CAGGARYGYTF.

The rearrangement links TRBV19 to TRBJ2-1; TRBD2 aligns across 11 bases. The CDR3 runs 14 residues. Germline V gene data show CDR1 as LNHDA and CDR2 as SQIVND (reference sequence). V shed 3 bases, J shed 11 bases, and the junction held 6 bases outside the gene matches. CDR3 loop: CASSISTSGSQQFF. CDR3 sequence (DNA): TGTGCCAGTAGTATTAGTACTAGCGGGAGTCAGCAGTTCTTC. The full variable domain, completed using reference TRBV19 and TRBJ2-1, is DGGITQSPKYLFRKEGQNVTLSCEQNLNHDAMYWYRQDPGQGLRLIYYSQIVNDFQKGDIAEGYSVSREKKESFPLTVTSAQKNPTAFYLCASSISTSGSQQFFGPGTRLTVL.

The chain joins TRBV7-3 to TRBJ2-2; 15 bases map to TRBD2. In germline, CDR1 is SGHTA, CDR2 FQGTGA. With 0 bases clipped from V and 6 bases from J, the junction kept 5 bases outside the gene matches. The CDR3 spans 18 residues. This CDR3 reads CASSLTGLAGGISGELFF. In nucleotides, the CDR3 is TGTGCCAGCAGCTTAACTGGACTAGCGGGAGGGATCTCCGGGGAGCTGTTTTTT. Full variable domain (remainder filled in from reference TRBV7-3 and TRBJ2-2): GAGVSQTPSNKVTEKGKYVELRCDPISGHTALYWYRQSLGQGPEFLIYFQGTGAADDSGLPNDRFFAVRPEGSVSTLKIQRTERGDSAVYLCASSLTGLAGGISGELFFGEGSRLTVL.

V usage is TRBV28 and J usage is TRBJ1-4; 9 bases are a match to TRBD1. This CDR3 region has 15 residues. Looked up from germline, CDR1 is MDHEN and CDR2 is SYDVKM. J lost 8 bases, V lost 5 bases, and 9 bases had no gene match. The CDR3: CASSRAGQGGEKLFF. CDR3 in DNA: TGTGCCAGCAGTCGAGCGGGACAGGGCGGAGAAAAACTGTTTTTT.

The rearrangement joins TRBV19 to TRBJ1-1; D unresolved. Per the germline V gene, CDR1 is LNHDA and CDR2 is SQIVND (reference sequence). V gave up 3 bases and J gave up 4 bases, with 9 bases separating them. The CDR3 consists of 13 residues. For the CDR3, the DNA is TGTGCCAGTAGTATCGGGAGGGTCACTGAAGCTTTCTTT. Translating gives CASSIGRVTEAFF. Full variable domain (missing parts from reference TRBV19 and TRBJ1-1): DGGITQSPKYLFRKEGQNVTLSCEQNLNHDAMYWYRQDPGQGLRLIYYSQIVNDFQKGDIAEGYSVSREKKESFPLTVTSAQKNPTAFYLCASSIGRVTEAFFGQGTRLTVV.

V is TRBV13 and J is TRBJ2-7, with 13 bases matching TRBD2. The CDR3 is made up of 15 amino acids. The germline gives CDR1 PRHDT, CDR2 FYEKMQ (reference sequence). J lost 5 bases, V lost 5 bases, and 6 bases had no gene match. The CDR3 DNA reads as TGTGCCAGCAGCCCAGGGACTAGCGGGACCCACGAGCAGTACTTC. Translated, it gives CASSPGTSGTHEQYF.

The gene calls are TRBV10-3 and TRBJ1-1, with TRBD1 identical over 7 bases. Per germline, CDR1 ENHRY and CDR2 SYGVKD. Trimming removed 5 bases from V and 3 bases from J; junction bases left unmatched: 3. The CDR3 covers 13 residues. The chain's CDR3 is CAISHRGDTEAFF. The DNA of the CDR3 is TGTGCCATCAGTCACAGGGGTGACACTGAAGCTTTCTTT.

This chain joins TRBV7-8 and TRBJ2-3; D not resolved. Trimming removed 0 bases at V and 5 bases at J, with 12 bases between. Germline V CDR1 and CDR2: SGHVS, FQNEAQ. The CDR3 runs 15 residues. This CDR3 is CASSLAPQYRDTQYF. DNA of the CDR3: TGTGCCAGCAGCTTAGCGCCCCAGTACCGAGATACGCAGTATTTT.

The J gene is TRBJ1-1, the V gene TRBV11-2; D uncertain. Germline CDR1 reads SGHAT; CDR2 reads FQNNGV. The V and J ends lost 3 bases and 5 bases respectively, with 10 bases between them. The CDR3 runs to 13 residues. The CDR3 reads CASSLGSGTEAFF. In nucleotides, the CDR3 is TGTGCCAGCAGCTTGGGATCGGGAACTGAAGCTTTCTTT.

This clone came up once. The chain uses TRBV6-5 and TRBJ2-3, with D maybe TRBD2 (6 bases). The CDR3 extends over 13 amino acids. Germline V gives CDR1 MNHEY, CDR2 SVGAGI. Trimming took off 6 bases at V and 2 bases at J, with 9 bases between the two ends. The CDR3 nucleotides read TGTGCCAGCAGAGCGGGTCACACAGATACGCAGTATTTT. Translated, it gives CASRAGHTDTQYF.

This sequence joins TRBV6-5 and TRBJ2-7; 9 bases are a match to TRBD1. Losses at the gene ends were 3 bases for V and 3 bases for J; bases not matched to a gene: 9. Germline CDR1 MNHEY, CDR2 SVGAGI. The CDR3 covers 16 residues. For the CDR3, the DNA is TGTGCCAGCAGTTATAGTTTAGGGACAGGGAACTACGAGCAGTACTTC. Residues: CASSYSLGTGNYEQYF.

V is TRBV10-3 and J is TRBJ1-2; 7 bases agree with TRBD1. CDR1 is ENHRY, CDR2 SYGVKD, per germline. V trimming: 6 bases; J trimming: 4 bases; junction bases outside the gene matches: 5. This CDR3 is built from 13 residues. CDR3 residues: CAIRGTESYGYTF. The CDR3 DNA reads TGTGCCATCAGGGGGACAGAATCCTATGGCTACACCTTC.

This clone was observed a single time. The chain is built from TRBV7-3 and TRBJ2-3; D is uncertain. V lost 5 bases and J 0 bases, leaving 9 bases between the germline ends. CDR3 length: 14 residues. CDR1 and CDR2 from the germline V gene are SGHTA and FQGTGA. The CDR3 DNA sequence: TGTGCCAGCAGCCCGACTGCTAGCACAGATACGCAGTATTTT. Translated, it gives CASSPTASTDTQYF. Filled out from reference TRBV7-3 and TRBJ2-3, the complete variable domain reads GAGVSQTPSNKVTEKGKYVELRCDPISGHTALYWYRQSLGQGPEFLIYFQGTGAADDSGLPNDRFFAVRPEGSVSTLKIQRTERGDSAVYLCASSPTASTDTQYFGPGTRLTVL.

V and J are TRBV28 and TRBJ1-5, with 7 bases that match TRBD1. This CDR3 has 18 residues. V lost 5 bases to trimming and J lost 0 bases; unmatched junction nucleotides: 13. The germline V gene has CDR1 MDHEN and CDR2 SYDVKM. This CDR3 is CASSPNRGDRYSNQPQHF. CDR3 in DNA: TGTGCCAGCAGTCCAAACAGGGGCGACAGATATAGCAATCAGCCCCAGCATTTT.

The chain recombines TRBV15 with TRBJ2-1; a possible D gene is TRBD2 (5 bases). CDR1 is LNHNV and CDR2 is YYDKDF in the germline V gene (reference sequence). Trimming stripped 0 bases from V and 13 bases from J, with 10 bases between. This CDR3 has 12 amino acids. The DNA of the CDR3 is TGTGCCACCAGCAGAGATTTGACTAAACAGTTCTTC. Translation gives CATSRDLTKQFF. The variable domain in full, with the rest retrieved from reference TRBV15 and TRBJ2-1, is DAMVIQNPRYQVTQFGKPVTLSCSQTLNHNVMYWYQQKSSQAPKLLFHYYDKDFNNEADTPDNFQSRRPNTSFCFLDIRSPGLGDTAMYLCATSRDLTKQFFGPGTRLTVL.

The CDR3 spells CASAGVTDTQYF. CDR3 sequence (DNA): TGTGCCAGCGCAGGGGTGACAGATACGCAGTATTTT. The rearrangement uses TRBV28 and TRBJ2-3, with D maybe TRBD1 (6 bases). The CDR3 has 12 residues. The germline gives CDR1 MDHEN, CDR2 SYDVKM. The ends were cut back, 8 bases at V and 3 bases at J, with 9 bases in the middle.

V is TRBV27 and J is TRBJ2-7; 10 bases agree with TRBD1. Trimming at V came to 8 bases and at J to 4 bases, leaving 5 bases not matched to a gene. The CDR3 sequence is 13 residues long. Per germline, CDR1 MNHEY and CDR2 SMNVEV (reference sequence). The DNA for the CDR3 is TGTGCCAGCGGAGGACAGGGGGGGTACGAGCAGTACTTC. Translation: CASGGQGGYEQYF.

V and J are TRBV18 and TRBJ1-5; D is possibly TRBD1 (6 bases). V lost 6 bases and J lost 4, with 13 bases in between. This CDR3 has 14 amino acids. Germline CDR1 KGHSH, CDR2 LQKENI. The CDR3 sequence: CASSTGSTNQPQHF. DNA of the CDR3: TGTGCCAGCTCTACAGGGTCAACTAATCAGCCCCAGCATTTT. The whole variable domain, remainder taken from reference TRBV18 and TRBJ1-5, is NAGVMQNPRHLVRRRGQEARLRCSPMKGHSHVYWYRQLPEEGLKFMVYLQKENIIDESGMPKERFSAEFPKEGPSILRIQQVVRGDSAAYFCASSTGSTNQPQHFGDGTRLSIL.

This clone occurred a few times. The V gene is TRBV11-2, the J gene TRBJ1-2; 7 nucleotides align to TRBD1. The CDR3 is 17 residues long. After removal of 1 base from V and 0 bases from J, the junction contained 8 bases not matched to a gene. Germline loops: CDR1 SGHAT, CDR2 FQNNGV. Here the CDR3 DNA reads TGTGCCAGCAGCTTAGTTAAACCGGGACAGACTAACTATGGCTACACCTTC. Its protein is CASSLVKPGQTNYGYTF.

CDR3 amino acids: CASDDPGQGPDTQYF. The DNA for the CDR3 is TGTGCCAGCGATGACCCGGGACAGGGGCCAGATACGCAGTATTTT. The chain uses TRBV7-7 and TRBJ2-3; TRBD1 aligns across 10 bases. CDR1 and CDR2 from the germline V gene are SSHAT and FNYEAQ (reference sequence). The CDR3 has 15 residues. The V gene end was trimmed by 8 bases and the J gene end by 4 bases; junction bases not matched to a gene: 9.

The chain links TRBV3-1 (or the pseudogene TRBV3-2) to TRBJ2-7; 9 nucleotides match TRBD1. The CDR3 loop spans 13 amino acids. Germline assignment: CDR1 LGHDT and CDR2 YNNKEL (reference sequence). V dropped 4 bases and J dropped 2; count of bases not matched to a gene: 0. The CDR3 nucleotides read TGTGCCAGCAGCCGACAGGGGGCCTACGAGCAGTACTTC. Protein: CASSRQGAYEQYF.

Only one count was recorded for this clone. V is TRBV15 and J is TRBJ2-1, with TRBD1 as a possible D gene (6 bases). The CDR3 loop spans 14 amino acids. CDR1 is LNHNV and CDR2 is YYDKDF in the germline V gene (reference sequence). The V gene lost 0 bases and the J gene lost 5 bases, with 8 bases spanning the gap. The CDR3 DNA reads TGTGCCACCAGCAGAGATAGGACAGACAATGAGCAGTTCTTC. It encodes CATSRDRTDNEQFF.

This clone was observed a few times. V and J are TRBV6-5 and TRBJ2-2; 8 bases are shared with TRBD1. The CDR3 covers 15 residues. Germline lookup yields CDR1 MNHEY and CDR2 SVGAGI. V lost 8 bases, J lost 4 bases, and 9 bases stayed unmatched. CDR3 nucleotide sequence: TGTGCCAGCTGTCGACAGGGGCGATGCACCGGGGAGCTGTTTTTT. Protein sequence: CASCRQGRCTGELFF.

The sample holds a few counts of this clone. V is TRBV19 and J is TRBJ1-2; D may be TRBD1 (5 bases). The CDR3 is 13 residues long. The ends were cut back, 7 bases at V and 4 bases at J, with 13 bases in the middle. Germline V gene data show CDR1 as LNHDA and CDR2 as SQIVND (reference sequence). CDR3 DNA sequence: TGTGCCAGTAACGACAGAAGAGCCTATGGCTACACCTTC. Translation gives CASNDRRAYGYTF.

This clone was seen only a few times. This chain links TRBV7-9 with TRBJ1-1; 8 nucleotides align to TRBD1. After removal of 3 bases from V and 5 bases from J, the junction contained 8 bases not matched to a gene. Germline-derived CDR1 and CDR2 are SEHNR and FQNEAQ (reference sequence). This CDR3 contains 15 residues. CDR3 bases: TGTGCCAGCAGCTTTGCCCAGGGGGCATCTACTGAAGCTTTCTTT. Translating it yields CASSFAQGASTEAFF.

The chain has TRBV6-1 and TRBJ1-3; no definite D call. The CDR3 is 15 amino acids. Germline V lookup: CDR1 MNHNS, CDR2 SASEGT. Trimming shortened V by 2 bases and J by 2 bases, and 10 bases separated the two germline ends. This CDR3 is CASSEYGNAGNTIYF. In DNA form, the CDR3 reads TGTGCCAGCAGTGAATACGGGAATGCTGGAAACACCATATATTTT.